The 15 T cell receptor beta chains presented below share a single source sample, sequenced in a study of cytomegalovirus exposure and HLA in healthy donors. The data were produced by immunoSEQ multiplex PCR, yet TCRdb's version contains in-frame clones alone and is incomplete. Counted here are 120,000 to 150,000 clones, roughly 87% occurring once; the ten biggest clones make up about 4.9%. Sequenced sample: PBMCs. The receptors were gathered from a man aged 18-30 years in good health and CMV-seropositive.

V is TRBV5-1 and J is TRBJ2-7; 10 positions match TRBD2. The germline V gene encodes CDR1 SGHRS and CDR2 YFSETQ. The CDR3 runs 17 residues. V was pared by 0 bases and J by 6 bases, with 12 bases of the junction left unmatched. The CDR3 spells CASSLATSSGSRSEQYF. The CDR3 nucleotides read TGCGCCAGCAGCTTGGCTACGTCTAGCGGGAGTAGAAGCGAGCAGTACTTC.

As regards this clone: The junction shows a germline mismatch at one end, possibly a read error. This sequence joins TRBV6-5 and TRBJ2-2; 8 nucleotides line up with TRBD1. The CDR3 extends over 14 amino acids. Per the germline V gene, CDR1 is MNHEY and CDR2 is SVGAGI. In DNA form, the CDR3 reads TGTGCCAGCAGTTTAACAGGGGGATCCGGGGAGCTGCTTTTT. Amino acid sequence: CASSLTGGSGELLF.

The chain combines TRBV5-6 with TRBJ2-6; tentative D call: TRBD1 (5 bases). This CDR3 is 15 amino acids long. Germline CDR1 is SGHDT and CDR2 is YYEEEE. Trimming shortened V by 2 bases and J by 2 bases, and 8 bases separated the two germline ends. This chain's CDR3 is CASSFGQPGANVLTF. DNA of the CDR3: TGTGCCAGCAGCTTTGGACAACCTGGGGCCAACGTCCTGACTTTC.

J is TRBJ1-1 and V is TRBV5-1; 7 bases fit TRBD1. Germline CDR1 SGHRS, CDR2 YFSETQ. J lost 10 bases, V lost 3 bases, and 15 bases had no gene match. The length of the CDR3 is 15 residues. CDR3 amino acids: CASSSIADRAERAFF. In DNA form, the CDR3 reads TGCGCCAGCAGCTCCATCGCCGACAGGGCGGAGAGAGCTTTCTTT.

The CDR3 loop reads CASSLTTSGGAGEQFF. The CDR3 DNA reads TGCGCCAGCAGCCTCACGACTAGCGGGGGGGCCGGTGAGCAGTTCTTC. The chain carries TRBV4-1 and TRBJ2-1, with 14 bases fitting TRBD2. The CDR3 has 16 residues. V lost 4 bases, J lost 9 bases, and 8 bases stayed unmatched. Germline values: CDR1 MGHRA, CDR2 YSYEKL.

The V call is TRBV6-1, the J call TRBJ1-5, with no clear D. CDR1 is MNHNS and CDR2 is SASEGT in the germline V gene. The CDR3 length is 13 residues. V lost 8 bases and J 1 base, leaving 9 bases between the germline ends. The CDR3 DNA reads TGTGCCAGCCAAAGCCTAAGCAATCAGCCCCAGCATTTT. Translating gives CASQSLSNQPQHF.

V gene TRBV14 combines with J gene TRBJ1-2, with a weak D call TRBD1 (5 bases). Germline V CDR1 and CDR2: SGHDN, FVKESK. This CDR3 region has 15 residues. The V gene lost 6 bases and the J gene lost 3 bases, with 17 bases spanning the gap. Here the CDR3 DNA reads TGTGCCAGCAGTTTCAGCCCCAGGGCAGACTATGGCTACACCTTC. This sequence encodes CASSFSPRADYGYTF.

The CDR3, as DNA: TGTGCCAGCAGCGCAGGGGGTGGGAACACTGAAGCTTTCTTT. Encoded protein: CASSAGGGNTEAFF. The chain links TRBV9 to TRBJ1-1; TRBD1 matches 7 bases. This CDR3 region has 14 residues. Germline CDR1 SGDLS, CDR2 YYNGEE. The V and J ends lost 3 bases and 1 base, in that order; junction bases with no gene match: 3.

The sample holds one count of this clone. The chain combines TRBV27 with TRBJ2-1, with D possibly TRBD2 on 6 matching bases. Germline V gene lookup returns CDR1 MNHEY and CDR2 SMNVEV (reference sequence). This CDR3 region has 16 residues. Trimming took off 3 bases at V and 2 bases at J, with 14 bases between the two ends. CDR3: CASSFPPGTPYNEQFF. In DNA, the CDR3 is TGTGCCAGCAGTTTCCCCCCCGGGACTCCCTACAATGAGCAGTTCTTC.

The chain uses TRBV14 and TRBJ2-7; TRBD1 might be the D (5 bases). Germline V gene data show CDR1 as SGHDN and CDR2 as FVKESK. The V gene lost 4 bases and the J gene lost 4 bases, with 14 bases spanning the gap. CDR3 length equals 14 residues. The CDR3 spells CASSRKGVFYEQYF. The DNA of the CDR3 is TGTGCCAGCAGCCGCAAAGGGGTGTTTTACGAGCAGTACTTC.

The rearrangement uses TRBV27 and TRBJ1-4; D uncertain. Trimming left V 5 bases short and J 0 bases short, with 7 bases between. Looked up from germline, CDR1 is MNHEY and CDR2 is SMNVEV (reference sequence). This CDR3 has 14 residues. The CDR3 loop reads CASSRTATNEKLFF. CDR3 coding DNA: TGTGCCAGCAGTAGAACGGCAACTAATGAAAAACTGTTTTTT. Filled out from reference TRBV27 and TRBJ1-4, the complete variable domain reads EAQVTQNPRYLITVTGKKLTVTCSQNMNHEYMSWYRQDPGLGLRQIYYSMNVEVTDKGDVPEGYKVSRKEKRNFPLILESPSPNQTSLYFCASSRTATNEKLFFGSGTQLSVL.

The chain joins TRBV9 to TRBJ2-5; the D is unclear. The germline CDR1 and CDR2 sequences are SGDLS and YYNGEE. V dropped 8 bases and J dropped 0 bases, with 11 bases sitting between them. The CDR3 loop spans 13 amino acids. CDR3 in amino acids: CASGRSYQETQYF. The CDR3 nucleotides read TGTGCCAGTGGCAGAAGTTACCAAGAGACCCAGTACTTC.

The genes are TRBV4-1 and TRBJ2-1, with TRBD2 matching 10 bases. Germline CDR1 is MGHRA and CDR2 is YSYEKL. The CDR3 loop spans 17 amino acids. With 1 base clipped from V and 9 bases from J, the junction kept 12 bases outside the gene matches. Here the CDR3 reads CASSQGIRLAGVGEQFF. The CDR3 DNA reads TGCGCCAGCAGCCAAGGCATTAGGCTAGCGGGAGTCGGTGAGCAGTTCTTC.

For the CDR3, the DNA is TGTGCCAGTAGGTTAAACACTGAAGCTTTCTTT. Translating it yields CASRLNTEAFF. The chain joins TRBV19 to TRBJ1-1; no clear D gene. The CDR3 is made up of 11 amino acids. The ends were cut back, 6 bases at V and 2 bases at J, with 4 bases in the middle. CDR1 is LNHDA and CDR2 is SQIVND in the germline V gene (reference sequence).

This rearrangement joins TRBV4-1 to TRBJ2-1; 7 nucleotides align to TRBD1. In germline, CDR1 is MGHRA, CDR2 YSYEKL. The CDR3 covers 13 residues. Trimming took 4 bases from V and 8 from J; bases not matched to a gene: 5. Here the CDR3 reads CASSLDRVHEQFF. CDR3 in DNA: TGCGCCAGCAGCCTTGACAGGGTCCATGAGCAGTTCTTC.